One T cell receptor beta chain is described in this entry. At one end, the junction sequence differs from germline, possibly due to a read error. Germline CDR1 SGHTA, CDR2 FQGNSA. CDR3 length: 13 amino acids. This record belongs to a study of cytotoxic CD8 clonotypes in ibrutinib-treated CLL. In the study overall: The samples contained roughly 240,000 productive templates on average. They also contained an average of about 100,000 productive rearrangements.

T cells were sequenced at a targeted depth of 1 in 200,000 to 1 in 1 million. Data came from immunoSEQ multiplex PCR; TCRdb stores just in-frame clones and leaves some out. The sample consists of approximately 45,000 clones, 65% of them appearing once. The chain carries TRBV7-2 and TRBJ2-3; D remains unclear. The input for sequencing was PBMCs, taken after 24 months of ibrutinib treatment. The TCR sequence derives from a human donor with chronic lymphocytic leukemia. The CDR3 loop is CASSLRSIDTQYF. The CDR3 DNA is TGTGCCAGCAGCTTACGGAGCATAGATACGCAGTATTTT.